This T cell receptor beta chain was captured in a study of T cell repertoires in cytomegalovirus infection. Study overall: Used in the study were CMV epitopes, some recently identified and HLA-C-restricted, others well-studied and HLA-B-restricted. It was the public TCR beta signatures that indicated both CMV infection and matching HLA type.

CDR3 size: 14 residues. V was shortened by 3 bases and J by 3 bases, with 10 bases between the two germline ends. Germline V gene sequence: CDR1 MRHNA, CDR2 SNTAGT. TCRdb redid the calling of the reads with MiXCR, one entry per CDR3 protein. Here the sample spans 40,000 to 60,000 distinct CDR3 sequences, about 21% being singletons. Whole-study results and caveats: Summed public TCR beta family frequency identified CMV carriers bearing the relevant HLA.

In regard to this clonotype: Antigen specificity is unknown.

The receptor's source is a human donor in good health (CMV status not recorded). Some clones in this sample may be carry-over from other donors' samples. The chain is built from TRBV6-4 and TRBJ2-3, with D possibly TRBD2 on 5 matching bases. The specimen was CD8+ T cells from cultured PBMCs, collected from culture after CMV antigen stimulation. CDR3 bases: TGTGCCAGCAGTGAACGGGGAGAGACAGATACGCAGTATTTT. This gives the protein CASSERGETDTQYF.